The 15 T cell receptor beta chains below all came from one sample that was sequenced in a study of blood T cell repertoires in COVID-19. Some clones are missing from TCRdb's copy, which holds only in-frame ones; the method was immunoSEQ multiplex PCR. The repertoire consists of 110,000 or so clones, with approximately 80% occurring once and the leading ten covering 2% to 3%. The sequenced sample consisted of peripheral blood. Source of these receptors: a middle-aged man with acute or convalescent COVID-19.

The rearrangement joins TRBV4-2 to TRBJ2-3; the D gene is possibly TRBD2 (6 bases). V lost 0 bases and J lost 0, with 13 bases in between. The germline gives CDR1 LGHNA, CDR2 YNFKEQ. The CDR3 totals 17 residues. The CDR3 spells CASSQEDAGISTDTQYF. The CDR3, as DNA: TGTGCCAGCAGCCAAGAGGATGCGGGGATTAGCACAGATACGCAGTATTTT.

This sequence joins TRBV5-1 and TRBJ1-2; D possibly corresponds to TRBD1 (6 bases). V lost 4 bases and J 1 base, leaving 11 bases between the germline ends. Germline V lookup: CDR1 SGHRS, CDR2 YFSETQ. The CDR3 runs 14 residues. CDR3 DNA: TGCGCCAGCAGCATACTGGACAGTAACTATGGCTACACCTTC. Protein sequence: CASSILDSNYGYTF. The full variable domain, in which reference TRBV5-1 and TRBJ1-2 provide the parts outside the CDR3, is KAGVTQTPRYLIKTRGQQVTLSCSPISGHRSVSWYQQTPGQGLQFLFEYFSETQRNKGNFPGRFSGRQFSNSRSEMNVSTLELGDSALYLCASSILDSNYGYTFGSGTRLTVV.

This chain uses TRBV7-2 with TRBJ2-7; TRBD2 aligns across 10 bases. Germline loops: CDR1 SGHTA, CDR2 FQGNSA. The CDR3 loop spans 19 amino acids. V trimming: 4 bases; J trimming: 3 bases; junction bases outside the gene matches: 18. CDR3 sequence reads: CASSSNPGVAGGHIYEQYF. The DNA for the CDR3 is TGTGCCAGCAGCTCCAATCCCGGGGTAGCGGGAGGCCACATCTACGAGCAGTACTTC.

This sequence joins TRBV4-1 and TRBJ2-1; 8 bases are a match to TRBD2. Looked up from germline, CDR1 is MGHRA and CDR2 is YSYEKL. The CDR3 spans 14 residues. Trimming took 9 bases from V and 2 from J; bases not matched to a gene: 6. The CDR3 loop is CASSSGNTYNEQFF. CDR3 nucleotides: TGCGCCAGTAGTAGCGGGAACACCTACAATGAGCAGTTCTTC.

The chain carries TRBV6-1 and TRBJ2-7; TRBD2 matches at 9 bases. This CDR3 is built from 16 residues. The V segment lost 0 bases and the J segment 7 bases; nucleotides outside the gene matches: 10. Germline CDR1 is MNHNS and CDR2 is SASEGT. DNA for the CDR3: TGTGCCAGCAGTGAAGCGGGCGCGGGAGGGCCGGGGGAGCAGTACTTC. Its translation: CASSEAGAGGPGEQYF.

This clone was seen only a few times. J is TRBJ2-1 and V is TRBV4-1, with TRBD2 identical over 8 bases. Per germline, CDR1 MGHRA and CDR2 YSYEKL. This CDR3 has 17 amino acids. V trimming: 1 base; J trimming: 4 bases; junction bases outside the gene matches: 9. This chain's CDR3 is CASSQVRLAGPYNEQFF. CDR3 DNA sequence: TGCGCCAGCAGCCAAGTAAGGCTAGCGGGTCCATACAATGAGCAGTTCTTC.

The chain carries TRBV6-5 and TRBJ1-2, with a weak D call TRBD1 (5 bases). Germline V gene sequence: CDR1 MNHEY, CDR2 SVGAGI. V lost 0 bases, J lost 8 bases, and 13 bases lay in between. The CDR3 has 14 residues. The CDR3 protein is CASSYSIRARGYTF. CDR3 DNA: TGTGCCAGCAGTTACTCGATCAGGGCGCGGGGCTACACCTTC.

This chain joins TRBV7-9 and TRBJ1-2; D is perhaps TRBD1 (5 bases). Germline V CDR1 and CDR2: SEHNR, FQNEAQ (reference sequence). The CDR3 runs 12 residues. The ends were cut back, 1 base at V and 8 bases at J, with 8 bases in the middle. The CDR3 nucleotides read TGTGCCAGCAGCTTAGAACAGGACGGCTACACCTTC. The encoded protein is CASSLEQDGYTF.

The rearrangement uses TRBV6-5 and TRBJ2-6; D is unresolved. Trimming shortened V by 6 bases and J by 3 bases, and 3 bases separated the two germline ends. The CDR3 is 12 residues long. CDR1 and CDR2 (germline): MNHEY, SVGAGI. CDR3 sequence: CASSVGANVLTF. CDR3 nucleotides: TGTGCCAGCAGCGTTGGGGCCAACGTCCTGACTTTC.

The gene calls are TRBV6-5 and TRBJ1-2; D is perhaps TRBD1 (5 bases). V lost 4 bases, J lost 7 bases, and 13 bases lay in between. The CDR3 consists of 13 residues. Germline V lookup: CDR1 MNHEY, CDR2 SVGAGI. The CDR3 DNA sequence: TGTGCCAGCAGTTCAGTGGCAGGGATTGGCTACACCTTC. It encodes CASSSVAGIGYTF.

The CDR3 DNA reads TGCAGCATTAGCGGGATCAACCCAGATACGCAGTATTTT. Its protein is CSISGINPDTQYF. The rearrangement links TRBV29-1 to TRBJ2-3; 8 bases match TRBD2. This CDR3 is 13 amino acids long. The V gene's germline CDR1 is SQVTM and CDR2 ANQGSEA. J lost 4 bases, V lost 8 bases, and 8 bases had no gene match.

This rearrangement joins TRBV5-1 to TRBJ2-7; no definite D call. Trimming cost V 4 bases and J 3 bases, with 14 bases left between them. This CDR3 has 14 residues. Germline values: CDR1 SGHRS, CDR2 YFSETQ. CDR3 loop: CASSPPQPLYEQYF. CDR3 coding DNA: TGCGCCAGCAGCCCTCCTCAACCACTCTACGAGCAGTACTTC.

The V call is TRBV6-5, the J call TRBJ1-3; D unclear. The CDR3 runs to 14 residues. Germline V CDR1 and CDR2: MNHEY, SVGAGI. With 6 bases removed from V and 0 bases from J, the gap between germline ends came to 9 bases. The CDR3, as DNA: TGTGCCAGCAGGACATTTTCCTCTGGAAACACCATATATTTT. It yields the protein CASRTFSSGNTIYF.

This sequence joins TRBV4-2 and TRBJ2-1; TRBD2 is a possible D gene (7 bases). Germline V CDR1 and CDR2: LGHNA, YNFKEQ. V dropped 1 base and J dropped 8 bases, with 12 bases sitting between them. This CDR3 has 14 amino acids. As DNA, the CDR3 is TGTGCCAGCAGCCAAGGTGAGGGGGGGGATGAGCAGTTCTTC. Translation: CASSQGEGGDEQFF.

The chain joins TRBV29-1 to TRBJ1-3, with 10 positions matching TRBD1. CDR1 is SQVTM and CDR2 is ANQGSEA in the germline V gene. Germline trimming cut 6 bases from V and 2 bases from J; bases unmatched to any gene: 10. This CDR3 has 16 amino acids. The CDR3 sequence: CSVLTGGAVAGNTIYF. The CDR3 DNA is TGCAGCGTCCTGACAGGGGGCGCGGTTGCTGGAAACACCATATATTTT.